The next 13 T cell receptor beta chains were all read from a single sample in a study of beta chain features in type 1 diabetes. For these TCRs, the target antigens are not known. The authors reverse transcribed all of the isolated RNA, so sequencing captured expressed TCRB transcripts. Sequencing used immunoSEQ multiplex PCR; TCRdb keeps in-frame clones, though not all of them. The sample consists of 500,000 to 650,000 clones, about an eighth of them appearing once. Overall study results and limits: Within each of all four CD4+ subsets, Type 1 diabetes patients had TCRB CDR3s that were moderately but significantly shorter.

The specimen was naive CD4+ T cells from blood. The source is a man aged 25 to 40 with type 1 diabetes.

This clone was found a few times. The chain employs TRBV25-1 and TRBJ1-5; D is unresolved. Per the germline V gene, CDR1 is MGHDK and CDR2 is SYGVNS. V was cut by 3 bases and J by 3 bases, with 15 bases left in between. The CDR3 extends over 16 amino acids. The CDR3 DNA sequence: TGTGCCAGCAGTGAGGAGTCAGCTGGGAACAATCAGCCCCAGCATTTT. Protein: CASSEESAGNNQPQHF.

The chain joins TRBV29-1 to TRBJ2-1, with D perhaps matching TRBD1 or TRBD2 (6 bases each). V lost 2 bases and J lost 2, with 13 bases in between. CDR1 and CDR2 from the germline V gene are SQVTM and ANQGSEA. This CDR3 comprises 15 residues. The CDR3 DNA follows: TGCAGCGTTGAATCCGGGGGCAGGACCTACAATGAGCAGTTCTTC. It specifies CSVESGGRTYNEQFF.

This clone was counted only a few times. This specimen includes other DNA sequences encoding the same CDR3. The chain employs TRBV7-2 and TRBJ2-3, with 10 bases lining up with TRBD2. After removal of 1 base from V and 1 base from J, the junction contained 2 bases not matched to a gene. The CDR3 runs to 16 residues. Germline values: CDR1 SGHTA, CDR2 FQGNSA. The chain's CDR3 is CASSLGLAGGTDTQYF. Here the CDR3 DNA reads TGTGCCAGCAGCTTAGGGCTAGCGGGGGGCACAGATACGCAGTATTTT.

This CDR3 is CASSQDRNTGELFF. In nucleotides, the CDR3 is TGTGCCAGCAGCCAAGACAGGAACACCGGGGAGCTGTTTTTT. The V call is TRBV14, the J call TRBJ2-2; D is undetermined. V was cut by 0 bases and J by 1 base, with 3 bases left in between. This CDR3 comprises 14 residues. CDR1 SGHDN and CDR2 FVKESK come from the germline V gene.

This clone was seen a handful of times. V usage is TRBV7-9 and J usage is TRBJ1-5; no reliable D call. The CDR3 is 13 residues long. CDR1 and CDR2 (germline): SEHNR, FQNEAQ (reference sequence). Trimming stripped 5 bases from V and 5 bases from J, with 10 bases between. Written as DNA, the CDR3 is TGTGCCAGCAGCCCACCAGGTGATCAGCCCCAGCATTTT. Translating it yields CASSPPGDQPQHF.

The rearrangement links TRBV14 to TRBJ2-3; TRBD2 agrees at 11 bases. V trimming: 5 bases; J trimming: 6 bases; junction bases outside the gene matches: 16. CDR3 length: 18 amino acids. Germline assignment: CDR1 SGHDN and CDR2 FVKESK. CDR3 loop: CASSTPINSGGVSDTQYF. The CDR3 DNA reads as TGTGCCAGCAGCACCCCGATCAATAGCGGGGGGGTTAGCGATACGCAGTATTTT.

Only a few counts were recorded for this clone. The chain joins TRBV7-3 to TRBJ2-3, with D possibly TRBD2 on 6 matching bases. Looked up from germline, CDR1 is SGHTA and CDR2 is FQGTGA. This CDR3 is built from 15 residues. V was clipped by 7 bases and J by 1 base, with 15 bases between them. The CDR3 spells CASTLGGSRTDTQYF. DNA for the CDR3: TGTGCCAGCACCCTCGGGGGATCTCGCACAGATACGCAGTATTTT.

This chain links TRBV19 with TRBJ2-3; a possible D gene is TRBD1 (5 bases). This CDR3 region has 15 residues. Germline lookup yields CDR1 LNHDA and CDR2 SQIVND (reference sequence). Trimming stripped 2 bases from V and 1 base from J, with 10 bases between. DNA for the CDR3: TGTGCCAGTAGTATAAGGGGCAGGGGCACAGATACGCAGTATTTT. Its translation is CASSIRGRGTDTQYF.

The chain has TRBV14 and TRBJ2-5; the D gene is possibly TRBD1 (6 bases). CDR1 is SGHDN, CDR2 FVKESK, per germline. CDR3 size: 15 residues. Deletions cut 0 bases from V and 2 bases from J, with 10 bases between. CDR3 sequence: CASSQDQTGQETQYF. DNA of the CDR3: TGTGCCAGCAGCCAAGATCAAACAGGGCAAGAGACCCAGTACTTC.

This clone came up a few times. This rearrangement joins TRBV9 to TRBJ1-1, with a tentative D call TRBD1 (5 bases). V was trimmed by 4 bases and J by 4 bases, leaving 11 bases between them. The CDR3 loop spans 13 amino acids. The germline V gene has CDR1 SGDLS and CDR2 YYNGEE. CDR3 region: CASSLTQGTEAFF. As DNA, the CDR3 is TGTGCCAGCAGCCTTACCCAGGGCACTGAAGCTTTCTTT.

This clone was seen only a few times. This chain uses TRBV5-1 with TRBJ2-1; D remains ambiguous. Germline V gene lookup returns CDR1 SGHRS and CDR2 YFSETQ. Trimming cost V 0 bases and J 1 base, with 11 bases left between them. CDR3 size: 16 residues. CDR3: CASSLGRPISYNEQFF. Written as DNA, the CDR3 is TGCGCCAGCAGCTTGGGACGGCCGATTTCCTACAATGAGCAGTTCTTC.

Here the CDR3 reads CASSGTQGIQFF. The CDR3 bases are TGTGCCAGCAGTGGCACACAAGGAATACAGTTCTTC. The gene calls are TRBV2 and TRBJ2-1, with D hard to call. Germline V lookup: CDR1 SNHLY, CDR2 FYNNEI. Trimming left V 4 bases short and J 13 bases short, with 14 bases between. The CDR3 has 12 residues. The whole variable domain, remainder taken from reference TRBV2 and TRBJ2-1, is EPEVTQTPSHQVTQMGQEVILRCVPISNHLYFYWYRQILGQKVEFLVSFYNNEISEKSEIFDDQFSVERPDGSNFTLKIRSTKLEDSAMYFCASSGTQGIQFFGPGTRLTVL.

This clone was observed a few times. The gene calls are TRBV9 and TRBJ2-7; 11 bases line up with TRBD1. After removal of 0 bases from V and 6 bases from J, the junction contained 5 bases not matched to a gene. This CDR3 has 15 residues. Germline values: CDR1 SGDLS, CDR2 YYNGEE. The CDR3 loop reads CASSVASGQGAEQYF. The CDR3 DNA sequence: TGTGCCAGCAGCGTAGCTTCTGGACAGGGGGCCGAGCAGTACTTC.